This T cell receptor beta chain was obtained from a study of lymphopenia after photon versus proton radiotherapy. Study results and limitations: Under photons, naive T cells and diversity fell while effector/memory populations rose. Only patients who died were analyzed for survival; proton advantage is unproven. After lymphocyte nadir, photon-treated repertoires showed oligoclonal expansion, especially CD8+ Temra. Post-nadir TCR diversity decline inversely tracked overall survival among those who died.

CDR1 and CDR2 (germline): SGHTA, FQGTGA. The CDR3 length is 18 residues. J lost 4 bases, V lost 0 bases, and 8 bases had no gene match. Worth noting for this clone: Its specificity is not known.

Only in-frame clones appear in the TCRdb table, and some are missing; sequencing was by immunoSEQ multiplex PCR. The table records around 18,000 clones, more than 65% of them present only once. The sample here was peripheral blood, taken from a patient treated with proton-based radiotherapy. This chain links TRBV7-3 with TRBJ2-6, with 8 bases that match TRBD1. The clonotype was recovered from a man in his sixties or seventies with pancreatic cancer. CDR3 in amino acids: CASSLTRGQAGGANVLTF. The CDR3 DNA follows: TGTGCCAGCAGCTTAACTCGGGGACAGGCGGGAGGGGCCAACGTCCTGACTTTC.